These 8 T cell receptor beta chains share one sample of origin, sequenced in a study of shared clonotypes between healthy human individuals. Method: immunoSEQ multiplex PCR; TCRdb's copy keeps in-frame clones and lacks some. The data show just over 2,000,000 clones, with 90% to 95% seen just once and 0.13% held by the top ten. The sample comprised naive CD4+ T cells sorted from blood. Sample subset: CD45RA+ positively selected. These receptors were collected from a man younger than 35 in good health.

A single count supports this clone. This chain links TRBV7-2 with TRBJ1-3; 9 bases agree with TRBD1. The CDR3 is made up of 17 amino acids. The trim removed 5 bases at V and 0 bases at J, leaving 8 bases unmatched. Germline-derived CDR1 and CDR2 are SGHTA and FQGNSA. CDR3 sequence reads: CASSKGQGVISGNTIYF. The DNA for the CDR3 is TGTGCCAGCAGCAAGGGACAGGGAGTAATCTCTGGAAACACCATATATTTT.

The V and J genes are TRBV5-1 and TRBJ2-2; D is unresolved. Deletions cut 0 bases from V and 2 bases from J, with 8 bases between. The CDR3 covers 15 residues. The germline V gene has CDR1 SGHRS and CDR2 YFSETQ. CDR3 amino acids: CASSLETTNTGELFF. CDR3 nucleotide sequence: TGCGCCAGCAGCTTGGAGACAACCAACACCGGGGAGCTGTTTTTT.

CDR3 protein: CASSLPAGAYEQYF. CDR3 nucleotide sequence: TGTGCCAGCAGCTTACCGGCAGGCGCCTACGAGCAGTACTTC. This chain links TRBV7-2 with TRBJ2-7; D is ambiguous. This CDR3 comprises 14 residues. Germline lookup yields CDR1 SGHTA and CDR2 FQGNSA. Trimming stripped 2 bases from V and 2 bases from J, with 10 bases between.

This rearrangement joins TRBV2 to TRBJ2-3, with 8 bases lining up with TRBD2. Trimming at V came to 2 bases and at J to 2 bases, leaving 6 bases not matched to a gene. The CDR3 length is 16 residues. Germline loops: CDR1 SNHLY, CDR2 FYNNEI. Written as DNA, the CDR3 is TGTGCCAGCAGTGAACGTACTAGCGGAGCCACAGATACGCAGTATTTT. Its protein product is CASSERTSGATDTQYF.

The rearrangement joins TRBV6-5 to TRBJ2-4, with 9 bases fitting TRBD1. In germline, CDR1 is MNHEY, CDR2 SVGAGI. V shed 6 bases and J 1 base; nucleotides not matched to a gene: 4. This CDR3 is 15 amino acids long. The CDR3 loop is CASSRQGEAKNIQYF. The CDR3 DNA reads TGTGCCAGCAGCCGACAGGGGGAGGCCAAAAACATTCAGTACTTC.

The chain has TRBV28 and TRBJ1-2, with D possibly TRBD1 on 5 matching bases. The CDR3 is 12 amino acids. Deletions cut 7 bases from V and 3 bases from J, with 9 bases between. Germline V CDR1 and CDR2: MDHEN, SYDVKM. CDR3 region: CASNQGDYGYTF. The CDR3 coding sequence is TGTGCCAGCAATCAGGGCGACTATGGCTACACCTTC.

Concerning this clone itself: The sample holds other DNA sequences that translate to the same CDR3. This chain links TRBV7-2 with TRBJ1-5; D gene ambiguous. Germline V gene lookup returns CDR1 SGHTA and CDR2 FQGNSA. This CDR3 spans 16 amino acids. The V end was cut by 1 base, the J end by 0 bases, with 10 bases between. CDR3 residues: CASSLVGPYSNQPQHF. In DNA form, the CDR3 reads TGTGCCAGCAGCTTAGTAGGGCCGTATAGCAATCAGCCCCAGCATTTT.

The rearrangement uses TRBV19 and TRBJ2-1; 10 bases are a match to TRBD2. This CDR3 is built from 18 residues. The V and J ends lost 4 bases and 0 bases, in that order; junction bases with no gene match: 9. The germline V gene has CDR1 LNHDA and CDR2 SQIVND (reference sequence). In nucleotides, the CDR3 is TGTGCCAGTAGTACCCCCTCAAGCGGGAGGGCCTCCTACAATGAGCAGTTCTTC. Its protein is CASSTPSSGRASYNEQFF.